These T cell receptor beta chains were read from a single sample in a study of T cells after yellow fever vaccination. TCRdb redid the calling of the 5' RACE reads with MiXCR, one entry per CDR3 protein. Counted here are about 580,000 distinct CDR3 sequences, around 16% occurring once; the ten biggest clones make up 15% to 20%. Sample: PBMCs, taken 5 days after the first yellow fever vaccination. The receptors were gathered from a man in his late teens or twenties who received the YFV17D yellow fever vaccine. CDR3s include the opening cysteine and the closing phenylalanine or tryptophan. A clone size is listed for some rows: how often the clone was seen (once, few, many), or a class if it is expanded.

CDR3 length | J gene | V gene | clone size | CDR3 protein
15 | TRBJ2-2 | TRBV2 | few | CASSAGGAGTGELFF
16 | TRBJ2-5 | TRBV7-2 | few | CASSPPVGTIHETQYF
15 | TRBJ2-1 | TRBV12-3/TRBV12-4 | many | CASTVDYFGYNEQFF
11 | TRBJ2-7 | TRBV7-2 | few | CASSFYLEQYF
16 | TRBJ2-2 | TRBV4-1 | - | CASSQEGQINTGELFF
13 | TRBJ2-5 | TRBV9 | few | CASSVEGEETQYF
13 | TRBJ1-1 | TRBV25-1 | few | CATLPGGGTEAFF
13 | TRBJ2-1 | TRBV12-3/TRBV12-4 | - | CASTLRRRNEQFF
16 | TRBJ2-1 | TRBV7-2 | - | CASSLVQGTSYNEQFF
15 | TRBJ1-5 | TRBV2 | - | CASSDPGPTNQPQHF
13 | TRBJ1-1 | TRBV29-1 | few | CSASGTGNTEAFF
13 | TRBJ2-7 | TRBV6-2/TRBV6-3 | few | CASSYGRFYEQYF
17 | TRBJ2-2 | TRBV7-9 | - | CASSLGLAGTNTGELFF
16 | TRBJ2-2 | TRBV4-1 | - | CASSPHVGPPRVKLFF
15 | TRBJ2-1 | TRBV6-2/TRBV6-3 | - | CASSYRTGYRPSQFF
19 | TRBJ1-2 | TRBV12-3/TRBV12-4 | - | CASSLIRQGASREYYGYTF
13 | TRBJ2-4 | TRBV6-2/TRBV6-3 | few | CASSRVAKNIQYF
14 | TRBJ2-2 | TRBV29-1 | once | CSASGDKNTGELFF
15 | TRBJ2-5 | TRBV9 | - | CASSVRGGVRETQYF
16 | TRBJ2-1 | TRBV6-5 | - | CASSYSLQAGYNEQFF